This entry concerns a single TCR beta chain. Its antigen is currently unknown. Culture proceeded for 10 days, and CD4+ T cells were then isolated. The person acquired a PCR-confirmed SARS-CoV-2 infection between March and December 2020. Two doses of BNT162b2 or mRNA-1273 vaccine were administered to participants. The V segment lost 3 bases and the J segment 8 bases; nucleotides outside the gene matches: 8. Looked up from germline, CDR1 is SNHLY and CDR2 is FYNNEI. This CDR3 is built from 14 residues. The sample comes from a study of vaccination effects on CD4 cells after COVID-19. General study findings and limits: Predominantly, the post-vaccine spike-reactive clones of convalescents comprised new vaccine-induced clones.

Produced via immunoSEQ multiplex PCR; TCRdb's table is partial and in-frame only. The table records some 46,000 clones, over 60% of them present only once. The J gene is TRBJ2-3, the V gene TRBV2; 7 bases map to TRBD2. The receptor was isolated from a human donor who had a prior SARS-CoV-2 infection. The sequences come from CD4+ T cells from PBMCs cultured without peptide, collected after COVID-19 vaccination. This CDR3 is CASSDSRTSGTQYF. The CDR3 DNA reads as TGTGCCAGCAGTGATAGTCGGACTAGTGGTACGCAGTATTTT.